In its sample, the clone carrying this T cell receptor (beta chain) was seen once. This sample stems from a study of blood T cell repertoires in COVID-19. The overall study: Sites across the United States, Italy and Spain contributed samples from acute and convalescent COVID-19. In each case, the material was cDNA or gDNA derived from T cells, B-cell-depleted T cells, or PBMCs.

Source study methods: Amplification with reference gene primers provided the estimates of nucleated cell counts. Repertoires were generated with immunoSEQ multiplex PCR, while TCRdb's copy carries only in-frame clones and drops some. V, J and clone size were drawn from that table, and D and trimming were deduced from the DNA. The sample contains 130,000 to 150,000 clones, 88% of which appear only once. The CDR3 loop spans 14 amino acids. Germline CDR1 is SQVTM and CDR2 is ANQGSEA. Trimming took 8 bases from V and 6 from J, leaving 20 bases between them. The origin of this receptor is a human donor in a cohort sampled during active COVID-19. The sequencing sample was made of peripheral blood. The chain uses TRBV29-1 and TRBJ1-5; D is possibly TRBD1 (6 bases). DNA of the CDR3: TGCAGCTATTTGTCAGGGGAGTTCGGTCAGCCCCAGCATTTT. Amino acids: CSYLSGEFGQPQHF.